This is a list of T cell receptor beta chains from one sample in a study of regulatory T cells in long-lasting Graves disease. Using its own MiXCR run on the multiplex PCR reads, TCRdb lists one record per CDR3 protein. The sample yields 420,000 or so distinct CDR3 sequences, 20% to 30% seen once. The sequenced sample was peripheral blood mononuclear cells (PBMCs), obtained when the disease was refractory, from a patient treated with antithyroid drugs. These receptors were taken from a female donor with Graves disease. Each CDR3 is given with its conserved first and last residue. D genes are given only for firm matches. A clone size is listed for some rows: how often the clone was seen (once, few, many), or a class if it is expanded.

clone size | J gene | D gene | V gene | CDR3 DNA | CDR3 protein
- | TRBJ1-1 | - | TRBV20-1 | TGCAGTGCTAGTGGGGTGGACAGCGGCAAAGCAGCTTTCTTT | CSASGVDSGKAAFF
few | TRBJ2-3 | - | TRBV7-2 | TGTGCCAGCAGCTTAAGGCGGGCCCTCCCAGATACGCAGTATTTT | CASSLRRALPDTQYF
- | TRBJ1-2 | - | TRBV20-1 | TGCAGTGCTAGACAGGACCTTCATCAGATCGACTATGGCTACACCTTC | CSARQDLHQIDYGYTF
many | TRBJ2-5 | TRBD2 | TRBV28 | TGTGCCAGCAGTCTAGCGGGAGGGCCCTCGGGTGGGGAGACCCAGTACTTC | CASSLAGGPSGGETQYF
few | TRBJ2-5 | - | TRBV20-1 | TGCAGTGCCAGGACCCCATTTCAAGAGACCCAGTACTTC | CSARTPFQETQYF
- | TRBJ2-5 | - | TRBV7-9 | TGTGCCAGCAGCTCCCGACTCTCCCAAGAGACCCAGTACTTC | CASSSRLSQETQYF
- | TRBJ2-7 | - | TRBV30 | TGTGCCTGGAGCTCGGGGTATGGTGTAGACGAGCAGTACTTC | CAWSSGYGVDEQYF
few | TRBJ2-2 | - | TRBV28 | TGTGCCAGCAGTTCAACTCTCCCCCGCGGGAGGGAGCTGTTTTTT | CASSSTLPRGRELFF
- | TRBJ2-5 | TRBD2 | TRBV14 | TGTGCCAGCAGCCAGGGTCTAGCGGGGGATCAAGAGACCCAGTACTTC | CASSQGLAGDQETQYF
- | TRBJ2-3 | - | TRBV28 | TGTGCCAGCAGTTTAGGCCACACAGATACGCAGTATTTT | CASSLGHTDTQYF